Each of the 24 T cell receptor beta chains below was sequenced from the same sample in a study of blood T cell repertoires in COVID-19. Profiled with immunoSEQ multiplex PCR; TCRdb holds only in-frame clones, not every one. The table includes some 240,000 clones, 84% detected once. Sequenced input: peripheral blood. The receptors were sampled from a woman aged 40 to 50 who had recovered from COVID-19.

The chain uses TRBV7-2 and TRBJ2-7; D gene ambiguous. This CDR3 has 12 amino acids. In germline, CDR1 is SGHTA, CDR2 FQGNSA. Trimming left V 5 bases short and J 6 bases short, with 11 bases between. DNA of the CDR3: TGTGCCAGCAGCCTTCTCGGTGTCGAGCAGTACTTC. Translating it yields CASSLLGVEQYF. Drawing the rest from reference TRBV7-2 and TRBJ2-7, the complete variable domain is GAGVSQSPSNKVTEKGKDVELRCDPISGHTALYWYRQSLGQGLEFLIYFQGNSAPDKSGLPSDRFSAERTGGSVSTLTIQRTQQEDSAVYLCASSLLGVEQYFGPGTRLTVT.

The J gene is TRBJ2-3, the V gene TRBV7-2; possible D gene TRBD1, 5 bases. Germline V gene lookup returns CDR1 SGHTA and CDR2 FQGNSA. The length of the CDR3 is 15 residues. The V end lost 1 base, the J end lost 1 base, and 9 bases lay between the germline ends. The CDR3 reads CASSLVQGGTDTQYF. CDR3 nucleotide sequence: TGTGCCAGCAGCTTAGTTCAGGGTGGCACAGATACGCAGTATTTT. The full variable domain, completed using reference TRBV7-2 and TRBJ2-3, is GAGVSQSPSNKVTEKGKDVELRCDPISGHTALYWYRQSLGQGLEFLIYFQGNSAPDKSGLPSDRFSAERTGGSVSTLTIQRTQQEDSAVYLCASSLVQGGTDTQYFGPGTRLTVL.

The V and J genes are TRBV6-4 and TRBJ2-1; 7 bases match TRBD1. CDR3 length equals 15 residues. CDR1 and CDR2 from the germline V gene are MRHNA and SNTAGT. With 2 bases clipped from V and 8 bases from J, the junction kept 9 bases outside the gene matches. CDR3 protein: CASSDRQGKCDEQFF. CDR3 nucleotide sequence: TGTGCCAGCAGTGACAGACAGGGAAAATGCGATGAGCAGTTCTTC.

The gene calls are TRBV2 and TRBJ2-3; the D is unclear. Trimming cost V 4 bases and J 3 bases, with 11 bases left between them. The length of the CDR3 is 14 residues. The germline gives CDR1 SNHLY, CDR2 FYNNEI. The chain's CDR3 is CASSVGQTTDTQYF. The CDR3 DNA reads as TGTGCCAGCAGTGTTGGTCAGACAACAGATACGCAGTATTTT. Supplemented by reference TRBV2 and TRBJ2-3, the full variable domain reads EPEVTQTPSHQVTQMGQEVILRCVPISNHLYFYWYRQILGQKVEFLVSFYNNEISEKSEIFDDQFSVERPDGSNFTLKIRSTKLEDSAMYFCASSVGQTTDTQYFGPGTRLTVL.

CDR3 coding DNA: TGTGCCAGTAGTTTAGCGGGACAGGGAATCTCTGGGGCCAACGTCCTGACTTTC. Translation: CASSLAGQGISGANVLTF. This chain joins TRBV19 and TRBJ2-6; D is possibly TRBD1 (9 bases). Germline V gene sequence: CDR1 LNHDA, CDR2 SQIVND (reference sequence). The CDR3 loop spans 18 amino acids. The V end lost 5 bases, the J end lost 0 bases, and 17 bases lay between the germline ends.

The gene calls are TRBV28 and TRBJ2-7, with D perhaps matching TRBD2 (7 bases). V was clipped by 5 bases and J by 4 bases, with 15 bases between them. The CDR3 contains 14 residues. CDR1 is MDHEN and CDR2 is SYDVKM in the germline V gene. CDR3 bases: TGTGCCAGCAGTCTAGGGGGGGGGTTTTACGAGCAGTACTTC. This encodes CASSLGGGFYEQYF.

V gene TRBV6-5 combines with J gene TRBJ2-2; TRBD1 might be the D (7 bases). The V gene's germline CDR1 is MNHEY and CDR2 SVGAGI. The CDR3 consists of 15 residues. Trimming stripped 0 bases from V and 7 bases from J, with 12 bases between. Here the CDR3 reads CASSYSEGAGGELFF. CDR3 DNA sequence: TGTGCCAGCAGTTACTCGGAGGGGGCCGGCGGGGAGCTGTTTTTT.

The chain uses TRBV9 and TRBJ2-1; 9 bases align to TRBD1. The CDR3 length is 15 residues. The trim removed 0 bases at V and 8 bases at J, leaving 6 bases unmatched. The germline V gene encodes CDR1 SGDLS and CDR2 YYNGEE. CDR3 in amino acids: CASSVEDRGGDEQFF. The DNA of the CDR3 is TGTGCCAGCAGCGTAGAGGACAGGGGAGGCGATGAGCAGTTCTTC.

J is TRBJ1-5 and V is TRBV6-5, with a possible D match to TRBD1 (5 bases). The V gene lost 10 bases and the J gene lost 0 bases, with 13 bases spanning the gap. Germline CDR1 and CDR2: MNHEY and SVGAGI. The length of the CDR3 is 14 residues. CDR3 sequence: CATKQENSNQPQHF. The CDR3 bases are TGTGCCACAAAACAGGAAAATAGCAATCAGCCCCAGCATTTT.

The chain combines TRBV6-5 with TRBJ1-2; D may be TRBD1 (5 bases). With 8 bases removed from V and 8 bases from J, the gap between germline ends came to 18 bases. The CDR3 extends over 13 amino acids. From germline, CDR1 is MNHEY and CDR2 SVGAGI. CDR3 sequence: CASSPNPGGGYTF. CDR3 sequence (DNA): TGTGCCAGCTCTCCAAATCCGGGGGGGGGCTACACCTTC.

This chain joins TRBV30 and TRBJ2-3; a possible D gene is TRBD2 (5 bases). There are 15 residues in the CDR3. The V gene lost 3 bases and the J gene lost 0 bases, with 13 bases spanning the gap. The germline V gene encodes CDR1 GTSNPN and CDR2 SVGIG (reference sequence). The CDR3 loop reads CAWRNLASSTDTQYF. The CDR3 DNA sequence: TGTGCCTGGAGAAATCTAGCTTCTAGCACAGATACGCAGTATTTT.

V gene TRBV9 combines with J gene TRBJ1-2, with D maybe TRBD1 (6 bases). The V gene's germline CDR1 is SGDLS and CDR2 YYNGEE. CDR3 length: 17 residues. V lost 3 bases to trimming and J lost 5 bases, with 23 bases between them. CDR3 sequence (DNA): TGTGCCAGCAGCGAAGCCCATTACGACAGGTTTGGGTATGGCTACACCTTC. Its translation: CASSEAHYDRFGYGYTF.

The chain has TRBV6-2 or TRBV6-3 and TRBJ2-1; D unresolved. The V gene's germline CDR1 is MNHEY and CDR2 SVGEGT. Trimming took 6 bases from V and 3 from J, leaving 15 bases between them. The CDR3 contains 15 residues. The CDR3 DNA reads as TGTGCCAGCAGCCGTACTACCCAAATCTACAATGAGCAGTTCTTC. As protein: CASSRTTQIYNEQFF.

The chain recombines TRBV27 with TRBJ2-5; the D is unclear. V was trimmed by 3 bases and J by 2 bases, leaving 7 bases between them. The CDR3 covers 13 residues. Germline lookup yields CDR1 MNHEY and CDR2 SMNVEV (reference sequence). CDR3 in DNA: TGTGCCAGCAGTTTCCGAGCGCAAGAGACCCAGTACTTC. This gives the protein CASSFRAQETQYF.

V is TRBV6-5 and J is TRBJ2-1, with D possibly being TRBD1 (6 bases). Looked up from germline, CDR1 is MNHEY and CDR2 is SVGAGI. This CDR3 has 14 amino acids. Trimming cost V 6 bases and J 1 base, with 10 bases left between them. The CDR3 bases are TGTGCCAGCAGCCTGGACAGTTCCTACAATGAGCAGTTCTTC. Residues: CASSLDSSYNEQFF.

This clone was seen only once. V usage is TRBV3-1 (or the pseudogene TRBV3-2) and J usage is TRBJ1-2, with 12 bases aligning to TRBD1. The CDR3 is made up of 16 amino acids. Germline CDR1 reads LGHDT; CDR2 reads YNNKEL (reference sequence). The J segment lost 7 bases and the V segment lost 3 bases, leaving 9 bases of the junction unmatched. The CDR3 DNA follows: TGTGCCAGCAGCCATTCCTCCGGGACAGGGGGCTTTGGCTACACCTTC. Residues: CASSHSSGTGGFGYTF.

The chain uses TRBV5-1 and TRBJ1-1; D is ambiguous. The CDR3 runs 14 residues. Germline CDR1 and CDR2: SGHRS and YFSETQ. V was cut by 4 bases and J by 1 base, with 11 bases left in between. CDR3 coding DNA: TGCGCCAGCAGCAAGGCTACGGGGAACACTGAAGCTTTCTTT. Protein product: CASSKATGNTEAFF.

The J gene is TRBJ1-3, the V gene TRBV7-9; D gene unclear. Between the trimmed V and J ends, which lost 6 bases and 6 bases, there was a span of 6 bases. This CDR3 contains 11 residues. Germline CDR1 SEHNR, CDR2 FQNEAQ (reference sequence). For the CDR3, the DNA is TGTGCCAGCAGTCCTATAAACACCATATATTTT. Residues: CASSPINTIYF.

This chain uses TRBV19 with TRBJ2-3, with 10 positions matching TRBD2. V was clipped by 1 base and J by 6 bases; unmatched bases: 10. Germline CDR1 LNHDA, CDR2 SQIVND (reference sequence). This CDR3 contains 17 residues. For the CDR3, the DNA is TGTGCCAGTAGTATAGGCGGGCTAGCGGGGGATATCGATACGCAGTATTTT. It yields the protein CASSIGGLAGDIDTQYF.

This CDR3 reads CASRLKVAGGPLQETQYF. DNA for the CDR3: TGTGCAAGTCGCTTAAAGGTAGCGGGGGGGCCCTTACAGGAGACCCAGTACTTC. The chain has TRBV12-2 and TRBJ2-5; no check of the table's D call, TRBD2, against the DNA was made. TRBV12-2 has pseudogene status. CDR3 size: 18 residues.

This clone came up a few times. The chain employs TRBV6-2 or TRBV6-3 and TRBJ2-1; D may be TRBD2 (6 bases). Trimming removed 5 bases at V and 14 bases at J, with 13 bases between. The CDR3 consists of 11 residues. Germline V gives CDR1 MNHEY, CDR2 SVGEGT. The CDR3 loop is CASSTDSGEFF. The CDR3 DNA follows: TGTGCCAGCAGTACGGATTCGGGGGAGTTCTTC.

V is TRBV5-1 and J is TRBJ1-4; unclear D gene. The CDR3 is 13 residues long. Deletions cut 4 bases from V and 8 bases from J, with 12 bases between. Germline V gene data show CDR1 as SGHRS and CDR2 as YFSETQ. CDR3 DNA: TGCGCCAGCAGCGACGGGGTGGGGGAAAAACTGTTTTTT. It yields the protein CASSDGVGEKLFF.

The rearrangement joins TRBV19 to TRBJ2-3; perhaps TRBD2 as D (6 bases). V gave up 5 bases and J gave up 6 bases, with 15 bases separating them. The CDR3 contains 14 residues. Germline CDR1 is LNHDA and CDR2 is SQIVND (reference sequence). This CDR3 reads CASSVGLIRDTQYF. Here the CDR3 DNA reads TGTGCCAGTAGTGTCGGACTAATCCGGGATACGCAGTATTTT.

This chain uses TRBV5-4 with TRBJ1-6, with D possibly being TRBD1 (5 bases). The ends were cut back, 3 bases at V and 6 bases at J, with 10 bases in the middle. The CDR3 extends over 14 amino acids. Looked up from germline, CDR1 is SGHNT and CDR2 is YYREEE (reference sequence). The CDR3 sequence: CASSYDRLNSPLHF. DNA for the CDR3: TGTGCCAGCAGCTACGACAGACTTAATTCACCCCTCCACTTT.